This T cell receptor (beta chain) was obtained from a study of cytomegalovirus exposure and HLA in healthy donors (dated by TCRdb to about 2017). For the wider study: According to a later analysis, one platform produced both the 110 or so validation repertoires and the 720 or so repertoires of the first cohort. The aim of the study was to test whether cataloging public T cell receptors could identify signatures of past pathogen exposure. Besides the first cohort of under 700 subjects, a separate validation cohort made up of roughly 120 different subjects was used. To predict cytomegalovirus infection status, the study brought together high-throughput TCR immunosequencing, statistical association of individual TCRs with disease status, and machine learning. Results the study describes overall, beyond this receptor: Three of the identified cytomegalovirus-associated TCR beta chains were confirmed in vitro to be specific for cytomegalovirus antigens. A later analysis had no HLA typing for the validation cohort, so co-occurrence there was scored across all 130 or so repertoires. Subsequent analysis determined that TCRs grouped into clusters in the first cohort also showed a tendency toward co-occurrence across the roughly 130 validation repertoires, and 94% of cluster scores exceeded 0. Most TCR sequences were seen in very few donors, while some public TCRs were found in many individuals. It was suggested by the authors that the approach could potentially be generalized to other disease states and immunological phenotypes. Cytomegalovirus status was reported to be diagnosed by the classifier with high specificity and sensitivity in both the original and validation cohorts. The study listed 150 to 200 TCR beta chains as associated with cytomegalovirus.

The donors were included in the validation cohort of 100 to 150 subjects, a group kept apart from the roughly 670-subject first cohort. As for this clone: No antigen is known for it. There are no base qualities to consult, and no much larger clone falls within one base.

Library creation used the immunoSEQ multiplex PCR assay. From the authors' description of their analysis: To diagnose cytomegalovirus status from the catalog of TCR beta chain sequences, a statistical classification framework was built. TCRdb holds this immuneACCESS table with in-frame rearrangements only. Some clones are missing; in checked studies, unresolved V genes explain under half, and the rest has no known cause. V and J calls and clone size are as listed in that table; D and trimming were resolved from the DNA. The sample includes 50,000 to 65,000 clones, with roughly 94% observed a single time. Clones ranked in the top ten supply around 7% of the sample. The clonotype comes from a woman between 18 and 29 years old in good health and CMV-seropositive. Sequences were obtained from PBMCs.

The CDR3: CASSLGGVGVETQYF. The nucleotide sequence reads as follows: TGTGCCAGCAGCTTAGGGGGAGTGGGAGTAGAGACCCAGTACTTC. The rearranged segments are TRBV7-2 and TRBJ2-5; TRBD2 is perhaps the D gene, given 5 matching bases. V sheds 1 base and J sheds 4 bases, leaving 13 bases between their ends. The CDR3 sequence holds 15 residues, the cysteine and phenylalanine included. Only the CDR3 DNA stays, 45 bases, in frame from base 1. CDR1 and CDR2 (SGHTA, FQGNSA) derive from the germline V gene.